Listed here is a single T cell receptor (beta chain). As yet, its antigen is unknown. This entry is derived from a study of vaccination effects on CD4 cells after COVID-19. Following 10 days of culture, CD4+ T cells were isolated. TCRdb's table, derived via immunoSEQ multiplex PCR, lists solely in-frame clones and lacks some. The table shows 40,000 or so clones, with 82% occurring only once. With 0 bases clipped from V and 1 base from J, the junction kept 7 bases outside the gene matches. Germline V CDR1 and CDR2: KGHSH, LQKENI. The CDR3 totals 17 residues. The source was CD4+ T cells from PBMCs cultured without peptide, collected before COVID-19 vaccination. The receptor was derived from a human donor who received a COVID-19 vaccine. This sequence joins TRBV18 and TRBJ2-3; 7 nucleotides line up with TRBD2. Here the CDR3 DNA reads TGTGCCAGCTCACCACCGATAGGGAGGGATCGCACAGATACGCAGTATTTT. Protein sequence: CASSPPIGRDRTDTQYF.